This TCR beta chain was obtained from a study of cytomegalovirus exposure and HLA in healthy donors. At the time of sampling, donors were nominally healthy, though unrecorded immune exposures were likely. Vbeta (60) and Jbeta (13) primers were used in the PCR. Sequencing used immunoSEQ multiplex PCR; TCRdb keeps in-frame clones, though not all of them. The sample gives some 130,000 clones, about two thirds of which show up once; roughly 4% is in the top ten. The receptor's source is a man aged 45 to 65 in good health and CMV-seropositive. Material for sequencing was PBMCs.

CDR3 in amino acids: CASSSTSGGETQYF. CDR3 DNA sequence: TGTGCCAGCAGCTCAACTAGCGGGGGAGAGACCCAGTACTTC. The rearrangement links TRBV7-6 to TRBJ2-5; 11 nucleotides agree with TRBD2. V shed 4 bases, J shed 4 bases, and the junction held 2 bases outside the gene matches. This CDR3 contains 14 residues. The germline V gene has CDR1 SGHVS and CDR2 FNYEAQ.